This T cell receptor (beta chain) was recovered during a study of blood T cell repertoires in COVID-19. The V gene's germline CDR1 is MNHEY and CDR2 SMNVEV (reference sequence). The V and J ends lost 0 bases and 8 bases respectively, with 19 bases between them. The CDR3 sequence is 16 residues long. Profiled with immunoSEQ multiplex PCR; TCRdb holds only in-frame clones, not every one. The table records roughly 150,000 clones, approximately 80% of them present only once. The sequence came from a woman of 80 years or more with active or convalescent COVID-19. The sequencing input was peripheral blood. This chain joins TRBV27 and TRBJ1-2, with D possibly TRBD1 on 6 matching bases. CDR3: CASSLSGQGLRRGYTF. The CDR3, as DNA: TGTGCCAGCAGTTTATCGGGTCAGGGGTTAAGGAGGGGCTACACCTTC.